Each of the 19 T cell receptor beta chains below was sequenced from the same sample in a study of shared clonotypes between healthy human individuals. Sequenced by immunoSEQ multiplex PCR; TCRdb stores in-frame clones only, minus some. The table records over 2,000,000 clones, 93% of them present only once. The naive CD8 subset, CD45RO-negative cells positively selected for CCR7, excluded terminally differentiated effector memory CD45RA+ cells. Sample: naive CD8+ T cells from PBMCs. The receptor source for this set is a man younger than 30 in good health. Some clones in this sample may be carry-over from other donors' samples.

The chain employs TRBV5-6 and TRBJ1-2; D remains ambiguous. The CDR3 contains 16 residues. Germline V lookup: CDR1 SGHDT, CDR2 YYEEEE. Deletions cut 3 bases from V and 0 bases from J, with 15 bases between. CDR3 in DNA: TGTGCCAGCAGCTCCAGGTTCTATCGGGCTAACTATGGCTACACCTTC. Amino acid sequence: CASSSRFYRANYGYTF.

This chain links TRBV5-6 with TRBJ2-1; 10 bases match TRBD2. The trim removed 2 bases at V and 0 bases at J, leaving 5 bases unmatched. Germline CDR1 and CDR2: SGHDT and YYEEEE. The CDR3 covers 17 residues. CDR3 coding DNA: TGTGCCAGCAGCTTTGCTAGCGGGAGTATCTCCTACAATGAGCAGTTCTTC. Protein product: CASSFASGSISYNEQFF.

J is TRBJ2-1 and V is TRBV7-3; 8 positions match TRBD1. This CDR3 spans 13 amino acids. V shed 4 bases and J 15 bases; nucleotides not matched to a gene: 11. CDR1 SGHTA and CDR2 FQGTGA come from the germline V gene. CDR3 protein: CASSSTGDATWFF. In DNA form, the CDR3 reads TGTGCCAGCAGCTCGACAGGGGATGCCACCTGGTTCTTC. Together with reference TRBV7-3 and TRBJ2-1, the CDR3 gives the full variable domain: GAGVSQTPSNKVTEKGKYVELRCDPISGHTALYWYRQSLGQGPEFLIYFQGTGAADDSGLPNDRFFAVRPEGSVSTLKIQRTERGDSAVYLCASSSTGDATWFFGPGTRLTVL.

The chain recombines TRBV6-5 with TRBJ2-1; no clear D. The CDR3 is 10 amino acids. CDR1 is MNHEY and CDR2 is SVGAGI in the germline V gene. V lost 9 bases and J 6 bases, leaving 6 bases between the germline ends. The CDR3 is CAREPNEQFF. The CDR3 DNA sequence: TGTGCCAGGGAGCCCAATGAGCAGTTCTTC.

This clone occurred once. The chain employs TRBV4-2 and TRBJ2-3; 8 nucleotides agree with TRBD2. Germline-derived CDR1 and CDR2 are LGHNA and YNFKEQ. The CDR3 runs 16 residues. Trimming at V came to 4 bases and at J to 6 bases, leaving 12 bases not matched to a gene. In nucleotides, the CDR3 is TGTGCCAGCAGCCCCCGGGGGGGCACCGGGGGGGATACGCAGTATTTT. Translating it yields CASSPRGGTGGDTQYF.

The chain employs TRBV15 and TRBJ2-3, with TRBD2 identical over 9 bases. Germline V gene lookup returns CDR1 LNHNV and CDR2 YYDKDF (reference sequence). This CDR3 region has 17 residues. Trimming at V came to 0 bases and at J to 2 bases, leaving 6 bases not matched to a gene. The CDR3 is CATSRDRASGDTDTQYF. The CDR3 region has the DNA TGTGCCACCAGCAGAGATAGGGCTAGCGGGGACACAGATACGCAGTATTTT.

CDR3 sequence: CASSMSGGPYNEQFF. The CDR3 DNA reads TGTGCCAGTAGTATGTCCGGCGGCCCCTACAATGAGCAGTTCTTC. The J gene is TRBJ2-1, the V gene TRBV19, with unresolved D. The CDR3 loop spans 15 amino acids. Germline CDR1 reads LNHDA; CDR2 reads SQIVND (reference sequence). V shed 3 bases and J shed 2 bases, with 11 bases lying between them.

The chain uses TRBV6-6 and TRBJ2-7; D is possibly TRBD1 (5 bases). Trimming left V 6 bases short and J 2 bases short, with 17 bases between. Per the germline V gene, CDR1 is MNHNY and CDR2 is SVGAGI (reference sequence). This CDR3 is 15 amino acids long. The CDR3 region has the DNA TGTGCCAGCAGCGTCAGACAGTGGCCACCCTACGAGCAGTACTTC. This codes for CASSVRQWPPYEQYF.

The V gene is TRBV7-2, the J gene TRBJ2-1, with 9 bases matching TRBD1. The CDR3 contains 15 residues. The germline V gene has CDR1 SGHTA and CDR2 FQGNSA. The trim removed 3 bases at V and 4 bases at J, leaving 4 bases unmatched. CDR3 DNA sequence: TGTGCCAGCAGCTTCTTCGGGACAGGGTACAATGAGCAGTTCTTC. Translated, it gives CASSFFGTGYNEQFF.

CDR3: CASSASGTAYNEQFF. The CDR3 DNA follows: TGTGCCAGCAGCGCAAGCGGGACAGCCTACAATGAGCAGTTCTTC. V usage is TRBV9 and J usage is TRBJ2-1; D is possibly TRBD1 or TRBD2 (7 bases each). The CDR3 loop spans 15 amino acids. V dropped 3 bases and J dropped 2 bases, with 12 bases sitting between them. Germline V gives CDR1 SGDLS, CDR2 YYNGEE.

The chain combines TRBV29-1 with TRBJ1-1; 7 bases are shared with TRBD1. Germline-derived CDR1 and CDR2 are SQVTM and ANQGSEA. J lost 6 bases, V lost 4 bases, and 5 bases had no gene match. The CDR3 runs 12 residues. CDR3 DNA sequence: TGCAGCGTTGTATACAGGGGCGCTGAAGCTTTCTTT. This translates into CSVVYRGAEAFF.

The chain carries TRBV27 and TRBJ2-7; D gene ambiguous. Germline CDR1 is MNHEY and CDR2 is SMNVEV (reference sequence). V was trimmed by 8 bases and J by 0 bases, leaving 11 bases between them. CDR3 length equals 13 residues. The CDR3 DNA follows: TGTGCCAGCGGGATAAGTGGCTCCTACGAGCAGTACTTC. Translation: CASGISGSYEQYF.

The rearrangement uses TRBV9 and TRBJ2-1; D is perhaps TRBD1 (6 bases). There are 15 residues in the CDR3. CDR1 is SGDLS and CDR2 is YYNGEE in the germline V gene. Trimming stripped 0 bases from V and 4 bases from J, with 11 bases between. CDR3 residues: CASSVVQGQYNEQFF. Here the CDR3 DNA reads TGTGCCAGCAGCGTAGTGCAAGGACAGTACAATGAGCAGTTCTTC.

The V call is TRBV4-1, the J call TRBJ2-3; D ambiguous. The V gene's germline CDR1 is MGHRA and CDR2 YSYEKL. The CDR3 has 15 residues. The V and J ends lost 4 bases and 5 bases respectively, with 16 bases between them. The CDR3, as DNA: TGCGCCAGCAGCCCCAAGCCCGCCGCGGTAGATACGCAGTATTTT. Amino acids: CASSPKPAAVDTQYF.

The chain joins TRBV27 to TRBJ2-7; D is uncertain. V was trimmed by 2 bases and J by 2 bases, leaving 10 bases between them. Germline V gene data show CDR1 as MNHEY and CDR2 as SMNVEV (reference sequence). This CDR3 spans 14 amino acids. The CDR3 coding sequence is TGTGCCAGCAGTTTAATGGCAGAGACCTACGAGCAGTACTTC. Protein product: CASSLMAETYEQYF.

The chain combines TRBV4-1 with TRBJ1-1; 7 bases map to TRBD1. Trimming cost V 3 bases and J 3 bases; bases outside gene matches: 1. The length of the CDR3 is 13 residues. CDR1 MGHRA and CDR2 YSYEKL come from the germline V gene. The CDR3 region is CASSHQGDTEAFF. As DNA, the CDR3 is TGCGCCAGCAGCCATCAGGGGGACACTGAAGCTTTCTTT.

This rearrangement joins TRBV11-1 to TRBJ1-1, with D possibly matching TRBD1 (6 bases). The germline V gene encodes CDR1 SGHAT and CDR2 FQDESV (reference sequence). Trimming cost V 5 bases and J 8 bases, with 15 bases left between them. The CDR3 extends over 13 amino acids. The CDR3 nucleotides are TGTGCCAGCAGCCCGCTGGGGGCGGGGGAAGCTTTCTTT. This translates into CASSPLGAGEAFF.

This sequence joins TRBV6-6 and TRBJ2-7, with D possibly being TRBD2 (7 bases). The V end was cut by 5 bases, the J end by 4 bases, with 12 bases between. This CDR3 is 13 amino acids long. The V gene's germline CDR1 is MNHNY and CDR2 SVGAGI (reference sequence). In nucleotides, the CDR3 is TGTGCCAGCAGTAAGGGGGGGATATACGAGCAGTACTTC. Amino acids: CASSKGGIYEQYF.

In its sample, this clone was seen once. This chain uses TRBV28 with TRBJ1-5; tentative D call: TRBD1 (6 bases). Per the germline V gene, CDR1 is MDHEN and CDR2 is SYDVKM. This CDR3 region has 15 residues. Trimming stripped 5 bases from V and 4 bases from J, with 15 bases between. The CDR3, as DNA: TGTGCCAGCAGTATCCCCTCAGGGGTAAATCAGCCCCAGCATTTT. This gives the protein CASSIPSGVNQPQHF.